This TCR beta chain originates from a study of OX40 agonist ivuxolimab in advanced cancers. Study overall: Intravenous ivuxolimab at 0.01 to 10 mg/kg was given to patients every 2 weeks. Those treated in dose escalation had hepatocellular carcinoma, melanoma, renal cell cancer or head and neck cancer. Findings and limits, study-wide: CD8+ T cells averaged more expanded clones than CD4+.

A remark on this clone: Its target is not known.

Per the germline V gene, CDR1 is SGHRS and CDR2 is YFSETQ. The V and J ends lost 4 bases and 5 bases, in that order; junction bases with no gene match: 5. This CDR3 is 14 amino acids long. The table came from immunoSEQ multiplex PCR; TCRdb's copy has only in-frame clones and leaves some out. The data show 100,000 to 130,000 clones, more than 85% seen once. This TCR derives from an adult with an advanced solid tumor such as melanoma, head and neck, liver or kidney cancer. The chain carries TRBV5-1 and TRBJ2-7, with TRBD2 identical over 11 bases. The material sequenced was CD4+ or CD8+ T cells sorted from blood, taken in a trial of the OX40 agonist ivuxolimab. CDR3 region: CASSKLAGVDEQYF. DNA for the CDR3: TGCGCCAGCAGCAAACTAGCGGGAGTCGACGAGCAGTACTTC.